This entry lists 17 T cell receptor beta chains sequenced from one sample in a study of memory CD4+ T cells and cytomegalovirus serostatus. Measured with immunoSEQ multiplex PCR; TCRdb has only the in-frame clones, and not every one. The table lists about 80,000 clones, approximately 80% of them singletons, with around 0.84% in the top ten. Single viable CD3+CD4+CD8-CD45RO+ cells were sorted as the memory CD4+ T cells. The material sequenced was memory CD4+ T cells from blood. Receptors originate from an adult in good health and CMV-seronegative.

This clone was recorded a few times. The chain employs TRBV30 and TRBJ2-5, with D tentatively TRBD1 (6 bases). The CDR3 runs to 15 residues. V was trimmed by 2 bases and J by 1 base, leaving 14 bases between them. Per germline, CDR1 GTSNPN and CDR2 SVGIG (reference sequence). DNA for the CDR3: TGTGCCTGGAGTCTCGACAGGAACCGCCAAGAGACCCAGTACTTC. This codes for CAWSLDRNRQETQYF.

The rearrangement uses TRBV5-1 and TRBJ1-5; D is ambiguous. Germline V gene sequence: CDR1 SGHRS, CDR2 YFSETQ. The CDR3 loop spans 13 amino acids. The V end was cut by 0 bases, the J end by 5 bases, with 6 bases between. The CDR3 is CASSLAVDQPQHF. CDR3 coding DNA: TGCGCCAGCAGCTTGGCGGTGGATCAGCCCCAGCATTTT.

The gene calls are TRBV10-3 and TRBJ2-3, with 7 bases fitting TRBD1. V shed 9 bases and J 2 bases; nucleotides not matched to a gene: 11. Germline CDR1 ENHRY, CDR2 SYGVKD. This CDR3 is 15 amino acids long. The CDR3: CAIRGRQGDTDTQYF. The CDR3, as DNA: TGTGCCATAAGAGGGCGACAGGGAGACACAGATACGCAGTATTTT.

This rearrangement joins TRBV5-5 to TRBJ1-2; D gene unclear. Germline values: CDR1 SGHKS, CDR2 YYEKEE (reference sequence). V gave up 4 bases and J gave up 7 bases, with 8 bases separating them. This CDR3 is 11 amino acids long. Here the CDR3 DNA reads TGTGCCAGCAGCCTCGACGGTGGCTACACCTTC. Translated, it gives CASSLDGGYTF.

This rearrangement joins TRBV7-2 to TRBJ2-5, with D perhaps assigned TRBD1 or TRBD2 (5 bases each). The CDR3 spans 14 residues. The germline gives CDR1 SGHTA, CDR2 FQGNSA. V lost 5 bases, J lost 1 base, and 11 bases lay in between. For the CDR3, the DNA is TGTGCCAGCAGCGCCTCAGGGACCCAAGAGACCCAGTACTTC. Its translation is CASSASGTQETQYF.

The V and J genes are TRBV28 and TRBJ1-4; TRBD1 matches at 7 bases. V lost 4 bases to trimming and J lost 7 bases; unmatched junction nucleotides: 6. The CDR3 loop spans 14 amino acids. From germline, CDR1 is MDHEN and CDR2 SYDVKM. As DNA, the CDR3 is TGTGCCAGCAGTTCGGGACAGCAAGGTGAAAAACTGTTTTTT. It translates to CASSSGQQGEKLFF.

The chain carries TRBV9 and TRBJ2-5, with 8 positions matching TRBD2. The CDR3 length is 15 residues. Trimming took 4 bases from V and 4 from J; bases not matched to a gene: 9. Per germline, CDR1 SGDLS and CDR2 YYNGEE. The CDR3 DNA reads TGTGCCAGCAGCCCCGGGGCGGGGGGCGGAGAGACCCAGTACTTC. Amino acid sequence: CASSPGAGGGETQYF.

The rearrangement joins TRBV18 to TRBJ2-2; D is unresolved. Germline V gives CDR1 KGHSH, CDR2 LQKENI. Trimming removed 1 base from V and 5 bases from J, with 14 bases in between. The CDR3 sequence is 16 residues long. The CDR3, as DNA: TGTGCCAGCTCACCACAGCTCAGCGACGGGACCGGGGAGCTGTTTTTT. Translation: CASSPQLSDGTGELFF.

J is TRBJ2-1 and V is TRBV27; 7 positions agree with TRBD1. Germline V gene sequence: CDR1 MNHEY, CDR2 SMNVEV (reference sequence). V dropped 6 bases and J dropped 10; count of bases not matched to a gene: 3. The CDR3 loop spans 11 amino acids. The CDR3 DNA sequence: TGTGCCAGCAGGACAGGGTGGGAGCAGTTCTTC. It specifies CASRTGWEQFF.

The V call is TRBV27, the J call TRBJ1-5; 7 nucleotides line up with TRBD1. The germline CDR1 and CDR2 sequences are MNHEY and SMNVEV (reference sequence). CDR3 length equals 16 residues. V gave up 0 bases and J gave up 7 bases; unmatched junction bases: 9. The CDR3 region has the DNA TGTGCCAGCAGTTTATCGAATGACAGGGTGATGCAGCCCCAGCATTTT. It translates to CASSLSNDRVMQPQHF.

The chain has TRBV28 and TRBJ1-2; 7 bases map to TRBD1. V was pared by 3 bases and J by 6 bases, with 7 bases of the junction left unmatched. Germline V gene sequence: CDR1 MDHEN, CDR2 SYDVKM. This CDR3 has 14 amino acids. The CDR3 protein is CASSFEYRGHGYTF. The CDR3 DNA follows: TGTGCCAGCAGTTTCGAATATAGGGGGCATGGCTACACCTTC.

This rearrangement joins TRBV28 to TRBJ1-4; possible D gene TRBD1, 6 bases. The ends were cut back, 7 bases at V and 8 bases at J, with 11 bases in the middle. Germline lookup yields CDR1 MDHEN and CDR2 SYDVKM. This CDR3 has 12 amino acids. The CDR3 region has the DNA TGTGCCAGCACTCCTAGGGGGGAAAAACTGTTTTTT. Translating it yields CASTPRGEKLFF.

The chain combines TRBV15 with TRBJ1-1; 10 bases align to TRBD1. Per germline, CDR1 LNHNV and CDR2 YYDKDF (reference sequence). CDR3 length equals 18 residues. Trimming cost V 0 bases and J 1 base; bases outside gene matches: 8. The chain's CDR3 is CATSRDGGRDRGNTEAFF. The CDR3 DNA follows: TGTGCCACCAGCAGAGATGGGGGCCGGGACAGGGGGAACACTGAAGCTTTCTTT.

This chain uses TRBV29-1 with TRBJ2-5; 7 bases map to TRBD2. The trim removed 4 bases at V and 4 bases at J, leaving 6 bases unmatched. Looked up from germline, CDR1 is SQVTM and CDR2 is ANQGSEA. The CDR3 spans 13 residues. CDR3 loop: CSVGWGGGETQYF. The CDR3 nucleotides are TGCAGCGTTGGGTGGGGGGGAGGAGAGACCCAGTACTTC.

The chain recombines TRBV4-3 with TRBJ2-2, with 13 bases that match TRBD2. The CDR3 is 17 residues long. Per the germline V gene, CDR1 is LGHNA and CDR2 is YSLEER. J gave up 7 bases and V 1 base, and 6 bases lay outside the gene matches. The CDR3 spells CASSQATSGGSGGELFF. In nucleotides, the CDR3 is TGCGCCAGCAGCCAAGCGACTAGCGGGGGGTCGGGCGGGGAGCTGTTTTTT.

V and J are TRBV6-1 and TRBJ1-6; the D is unclear. Germline V gene lookup returns CDR1 MNHNS and CDR2 SASEGT. Trimming pared 8 bases from V and 1 base from J, leaving 12 bases between. This CDR3 comprises 15 residues. The CDR3, as DNA: TGTGCCAGCGGACTTCTCTCTTCCTATAATTCACCCCTCCACTTT. It specifies CASGLLSSYNSPLHF.

V and J are TRBV29-1 and TRBJ2-2, with D uncertain. Trimming pared 1 base from V and 7 bases from J, leaving 10 bases between. The length of the CDR3 is 13 residues. Germline CDR1 reads SQVTM; CDR2 reads ANQGSEA. The CDR3 protein is CSVEGYRGGELFF. The CDR3 DNA is TGCAGCGTTGAAGGGTATAGAGGCGGGGAGCTGTTTTTT.